This TCR beta chain was observed in a study of T cell responses to AZD1222 COVID-19 vaccine. Study results and caveats: With dominance at 160-218 and 743-854, vaccine-associated CD4 TCRs spanned spike. Mostly white British, mostly female donors; authors suggested clonal diversity may be underestimated. Following two doses of AZD1222, Spike-specific TCR breadth and depth rose.

This clone appeared once. Its antigen is not known. The table came from immunoSEQ multiplex PCR; TCRdb's copy has only in-frame clones and leaves some out. The data show about 130,000 clones, approximately 85% seen once. This CDR3 is 15 amino acids long. CDR1 is SGHVS, CDR2 FQNEAQ, per germline. V lost 5 bases to trimming and J lost 6 bases, with 19 bases between them. This TCR was recovered from an adult in good health. The chain employs TRBV7-8 and TRBJ1-1; D is perhaps TRBD1 (5 bases). Sequencing was performed on peripheral blood, taken on day 0 of AZD1222 vaccination. The CDR3 DNA follows: TGTGCCAGCAGCCCGGGCCGGTTGGGGGACGCTGAAGCTTTCTTT. It yields the protein CASSPGRLGDAEAFF.